The source of this T cell receptor beta chain is a study of cytomegalovirus exposure and HLA in healthy donors. Germline CDR1 and CDR2: SNHLY and FYNNEI. This CDR3 has 16 residues. V was pared by 7 bases and J by 7 bases, with 14 bases of the junction left unmatched. This clone was counted only a few times. Its antigen is unidentified. The study, taken as a whole, reports: An analysis that was carried out later associated approximately 17,000 TCR beta sequences with HLA alleles at 0.05 false discovery rate. Immune exposure information comprised only CMV serostatus.

PCR used 60 Vbeta primers and 13 Jbeta primers. The table came from immunoSEQ multiplex PCR; TCRdb's copy has only in-frame clones and leaves some out. The sample lists about 220,000 clones, around 79% seen once, with 1.5% to 2% in the top ten. This clonotype was obtained from a male donor in good health and CMV-seronegative. The sequenced sample was PBMCs. The chain has TRBV2 and TRBJ2-2; 8 bases align to TRBD2. The DNA of the CDR3 is TGTGCCAGCAAACCTGCCGAGCGGGAGTCCGGCGGGGAGCTGTTTTTT. It translates to CASKPAERESGGELFF. Using reference TRBV2 and TRBJ2-2 for the parts outside the CDR3, the full variable domain is EPEVTQTPSHQVTQMGQEVILRCVPISNHLYFYWYRQILGQKVEFLVSFYNNEISEKSEIFDDQFSVERPDGSNFTLKIRSTKLEDSAMYFCASKPAERESGGELFFGEGSRLTVL.